The clone carrying this T cell receptor (beta chain) showed up many times. Its antigen is unknown. The data were taken from a study of early T cells in non-severe SARS-CoV-2 infection. Study summary: Sequencing was performed on bulk RNA from unsorted whole blood, leaving chains unpaired. General observations from the study: Matching with VDJdb favored anti-spike CD8 responses (missing private and CD4 specificities).

The length of the CDR3 is 15 residues. The germline CDR1 and CDR2 sequences are SQVTM and ANQGSEA. V lost 3 bases and J lost 4, with 18 bases in between. Individual cDNA molecules each received unique molecular identifiers attached to them. Each CDR3 protein gets one entry after TCRdb re-called the 5' RACE reads with MiXCR. The table has approximately 76,000 distinct CDR3 sequences, around 13% seen once. The sample comprised whole blood. The chain combines TRBV29-1 with TRBJ1-1; maybe TRBD1 (6 bases). This TCR was sampled from an adult who was a healthcare worker with PCR-confirmed SARS-CoV-2 infection or an uninfected control (not recorded which). The CDR3 loop is CSVEYRGLAGTEAFF. The CDR3 DNA reads as TGCAGCGTTGAGTACCGGGGGCTTGCGGGCACTGAAGCTTTCTTT.